The clone carrying this TCR beta chain appeared many times. Alpha and beta chains were covered, as first-strand cDNA relied on TRAV- and TRBV-specific primers. TCRs were put through roughly 19 PCR cycles of amplification with Phusion. A constant-region primer and the V-primer adapter served as the primer pair. MiXCR was run by TCRdb on the reads, yielding one entry per CDR3 protein. Altogether under 95,000 distinct CDR3 sequences are present, about a sixth being singletons, with the ten largest covering 2.8%. The CDR3 contains 15 residues. CDR1 MGHRA and CDR2 YSYEKL come from the germline V gene. V dropped 2 bases and J dropped 15 bases, with 20 bases sitting between them. Time point described: before trial treatment. The data derive from a study of low-dose radiotherapy and immunotherapy resistance in tumors.

The source of this sequence is a male donor with prostate cancer. Specimen: PBMCs, collected before treatment. The rearrangement uses TRBV4-1 and TRBJ1-6; D is ambiguous. The CDR3 DNA follows: TGCGCCAGCAGCCAACCGGTTCAGGTCGGAAACAACCTCCACTTT. Residues: CASSQPVQVGNNLHF.